The 15 T cell receptor beta chains presented below share a single source sample, sequenced in a study of identical twins. MiXCR, run by TCRdb on the 5' RACE reads, gives a single entry per CDR3 protein. This sample has approximately 630,000 distinct CDR3 sequences; roughly 7.2% occur once, and the top ten carry 1.5% to 2%. These data also featured in a second study, about yellow fever vaccine responses in identical twins.

Sequenced material: PBMCs. These receptors came from a woman younger than 30 in good health.

The genes are TRBV5-5 and TRBJ1-5, with 7 positions matching TRBD1. Losses at the gene ends were 4 bases for V and 4 bases for J; bases not matched to a gene: 5. The CDR3 extends over 14 amino acids. The germline V gene has CDR1 SGHKS and CDR2 YYEKEE (reference sequence). The DNA of the CDR3 is TGTGCCAGCAGCACGGGACAGATAAATCAGCCCCAGCATTTT. It yields the protein CASSTGQINQPQHF.

The chain carries TRBV29-1 and TRBJ2-7; 8 bases agree with TRBD2. V shed 0 bases, J shed 3 bases, and the junction held 7 bases outside the gene matches. The CDR3 has 15 residues. Germline lookup yields CDR1 SQVTM and CDR2 ANQGSEA. The CDR3 nucleotides read TGCAGCGTTGAAGATAAAGCGGGAGCAGGCTACGAGCAGTACTTC. Encoded protein: CSVEDKAGAGYEQYF.

This clonotype was counted a few times. This sequence joins TRBV28 and TRBJ2-1, with TRBD2 matching over 9 bases. CDR1 is MDHEN and CDR2 is SYDVKM in the germline V gene. The CDR3 loop spans 13 amino acids. With 10 bases clipped from V and 6 bases from J, the junction kept 7 bases outside the gene matches. The CDR3 region is CAIRREGFNEQFF. CDR3 sequence (DNA): TGTGCCATTAGGCGGGAGGGGTTCAATGAGCAGTTCTTC.

CDR3 sequence reads: CSVESGPIGGYTF. CDR3 bases: TGCAGCGTTGAATCCGGGCCCATCGGCGGCTACACCTTC. The V gene is TRBV29-1, the J gene TRBJ1-2; D is unclear. V was shortened by 2 bases and J by 8 bases, with 15 bases between the two germline ends. Germline assignment: CDR1 SQVTM and CDR2 ANQGSEA. The CDR3 runs 13 residues.

About this clonotype: Being one base from a much bigger clone, this may be a read error. The rearrangement uses TRBV7-9 and TRBJ2-2; D perhaps matches TRBD2 (6 bases). Germline V gene lookup returns CDR1 SEHNR and CDR2 FQNEAQ (reference sequence). CDR3 size: 16 residues. This CDR3 reads CASSLSRTTGTVELFF. CDR3 bases: TGTGCCAGCAGCTTAAGTCGGACTACGGGAACCGTGGAGCTGTTTTTT.

This clonotype showed up just a few times. The chain recombines TRBV20-1 with TRBJ1-4; D gene uncertain. Trimming removed 2 bases at V and 4 bases at J, with 14 bases between. The CDR3 extends over 15 amino acids. The V gene's germline CDR1 is DFQATT and CDR2 SNEGSKA (reference sequence). CDR3 in DNA: TGCAGTGCTAGACCGATCTCCGGCCATAATGAAAAACTGTTTTTT. It is translated as CSARPISGHNEKLFF.

The genes are TRBV15 and TRBJ2-1, with TRBD1 as a possible D gene (6 bases). The length of the CDR3 is 15 residues. Trimming removed 3 bases from V and 8 bases from J, with 17 bases in between. CDR1 LNHNV and CDR2 YYDKDF come from the germline V gene (reference sequence). For the CDR3, the DNA is TGTGCCACCAGCAGCAGTGGACAGTTAGAGGATGAGCAGTTCTTC. It translates to CATSSSGQLEDEQFF. Full variable domain (remainder filled in from reference TRBV15 and TRBJ2-1): DAMVIQNPRYQVTQFGKPVTLSCSQTLNHNVMYWYQQKSSQAPKLLFHYYDKDFNNEADTPDNFQSRRPNTSFCFLDIRSPGLGDTAMYLCATSSSGQLEDEQFFGPGTRLTVL.

This chain joins TRBV10-2 and TRBJ2-7; 7 bases fit TRBD2. The CDR3 totals 11 residues. V shed 10 bases, J shed 4 bases, and the junction held 4 bases outside the gene matches. From germline, CDR1 is WSHSY and CDR2 SAAADI. The CDR3 DNA sequence: TGCGCCACGGTGGGGGGGTACGAGCAGTACTTC. It translates to CATVGGYEQYF.

This clonotype was detected ten times or more. This chain joins TRBV6-5 and TRBJ2-5, with 10 bases matching TRBD2. Germline values: CDR1 MNHEY, CDR2 SVGAGI. The CDR3 sequence is 14 residues long. Losses at the gene ends were 1 base for V and 5 bases for J; bases not matched to a gene: 1. The CDR3 region is CASSYLTSGETQYF. CDR3 coding DNA: TGTGCCAGCAGTTACTTGACTAGCGGGGAGACCCAGTACTTC.

Ten or more counts support this clonotype. J is TRBJ2-7 and V is TRBV4-1, with 10 positions matching TRBD2. The CDR3 length is 17 residues. With 0 bases clipped from V and 2 bases from J, the junction kept 7 bases outside the gene matches. Germline CDR1 reads MGHRA; CDR2 reads YSYEKL. CDR3 loop: CASSQEISGRTPYEQYF. The CDR3 DNA reads as TGCGCCAGCAGCCAAGAAATTAGCGGGAGGACCCCCTACGAGCAGTACTTC.

This clonotype was picked up a small number of times. The V and J genes are TRBV7-2 and TRBJ1-1; D unclear. The ends were cut back, 2 bases at V and 8 bases at J, with 9 bases in the middle. In germline, CDR1 is SGHTA, CDR2 FQGNSA. The CDR3 is 12 residues long. The CDR3 sequence is CASSLWSDEAFF. The DNA of the CDR3 is TGTGCCAGCAGCTTATGGTCCGACGAAGCTTTCTTT.

The gene calls are TRBV11-1 and TRBJ1-6, with D unclear. The CDR3 totals 18 residues. The germline V gene encodes CDR1 SGHAT and CDR2 FQDESV (reference sequence). The ends were cut back, 4 bases at V and 8 bases at J, with 24 bases in the middle. CDR3 amino acids: CASSSRSRASRDYSPLHF. The CDR3 DNA sequence: TGTGCCAGCAGCTCGAGATCTAGGGCCAGTCGAGATTATTCACCCCTCCACTTT.

This clonotype has more than one count but fewer than ten. The genes are TRBV20-1 and TRBJ1-1; TRBD1 agrees at 11 bases. This CDR3 spans 18 amino acids. Unmatched junction bases numbered 10, after V lost 0 bases and J lost 1 base. CDR1 is DFQATT, CDR2 SNEGSKA, per germline (reference sequence). The DNA of the CDR3 is TGCAGTGCTAGAGATCGAGCTCGGACAGGGGGCGCGAACACTGAAGCTTTCTTT. Translation: CSARDRARTGGANTEAFF.

This clonotype was recorded a few times. The chain combines TRBV7-9 with TRBJ2-2; 8 nucleotides agree with TRBD1. The V gene end was trimmed by 5 bases and the J gene end by 3 bases; junction bases not matched to a gene: 8. The length of the CDR3 is 16 residues. CDR1 and CDR2 (germline): SEHNR, FQNEAQ (reference sequence). CDR3 loop: CASSTQGGRDTGELFF. CDR3 nucleotide sequence: TGTGCCAGCAGCACACAGGGGGGAAGAGACACCGGGGAGCTGTTTTTT.

This clonotype was seen many times. The chain employs TRBV11-2 and TRBJ2-5, with TRBD1 matching 8 bases. The CDR3 runs 15 residues. The V segment lost 5 bases and the J segment 2 bases; nucleotides outside the gene matches: 7. CDR1 is SGHAT and CDR2 is FQNNGV in the germline V gene. The CDR3 loop reads CASSLMNRGQETQYF. DNA for the CDR3: TGTGCCAGCAGCCTAATGAACAGGGGGCAAGAGACCCAGTACTTC.